This T cell receptor beta chain was sequenced in a study of human T cells and chemical hapten exposure. The study used a library that attached unique molecular identifiers to individual cDNA molecules. In TCRdb, the RACE reads were re-called with MiXCR into one record per CDR3 protein. This table holds roughly 260,000 distinct CDR3 sequences, 7.5% to 9% found once. The time point here: pre-sensitization, week 0. Specified treatment: therapeutic diphenylcyclopropenone sensitization with weekly scalp DPC. The V gene's germline CDR1 is DFQATT and CDR2 SNEGSKA (reference sequence). V was pared by 5 bases and J by 2 bases, with 13 bases between. The CDR3 is 13 amino acids. This clonotype was seen ten or more times.

This sequence was found in a woman aged 40 to 50 with alopecia areata. Some clones in this sample may be carry-over from other donors' samples. The chain combines TRBV20-1 with TRBJ2-7; a weak D match, TRBD2 (6 bases). The sequences come from whole blood, collected in connection with sensitization to the hapten diphenylcyclopropenone (DPC). CDR3 coding DNA: TGCAGTGCTTTTCGGGACTTTCCCTACGAGCAGTACTTC. Its translation: CSAFRDFPYEQYF.